One and the same sample provided the 26 T cell receptor beta chains below, sequenced in a study of cytomegalovirus exposure and HLA in healthy donors. The PCR was carried out with 60 Vbeta primers and 13 Jbeta primers. Assay: immunoSEQ multiplex PCR; the TCRdb copy retains only in-frame clones and omits some. The top ten hold approximately 0.9% of the sample, which has over 100,000 clones, approximately 70% seen once. Sequencing was done on a sample of PBMCs. These receptors all stem from a woman in her twenties or thirties in good health and CMV-seronegative.

This clone was counted a few times. The chain is built from TRBV6-5 and TRBJ1-5; tentatively, D is TRBD1 (6 bases). The CDR3 sequence is 13 residues long. V was shortened by 5 bases and J by 4 bases, with 9 bases between the two germline ends. CDR1 and CDR2 from the germline V gene are MNHEY and SVGAGI. CDR3 bases: TGTGCCAGCAGTAGGACAGTAAATCAGCCCCAGCATTTT. Translated, it gives CASSRTVNQPQHF.

The table lists this clone with a few counts. J is TRBJ2-1 and V is TRBV25-1; D is ambiguous. CDR1 MGHDK and CDR2 SYGVNS come from the germline V gene. V was clipped by 7 bases and J by 10 bases, with 11 bases between them. The CDR3 covers 11 residues. The CDR3: CASTPGREQFF. CDR3 coding DNA: TGTGCCAGCACCCCGGGTCGGGAGCAGTTCTTC.

This chain joins TRBV5-1 and TRBJ2-7; 9 bases map to TRBD1. The germline CDR1 and CDR2 sequences are SGHRS and YFSETQ. This CDR3 is built from 13 residues. Trimming at V came to 2 bases and at J to 5 bases, leaving 2 bases not matched to a gene. The CDR3 loop is CASSFRQGDEQYF. For the CDR3, the DNA is TGCGCCAGCAGCTTTCGACAGGGGGACGAGCAGTACTTC.

The genes are TRBV5-1 and TRBJ2-7; 15 nucleotides align to TRBD2. The CDR3 length is 17 residues. The germline gives CDR1 SGHRS, CDR2 YFSETQ. Unmatched junction bases numbered 8, after V lost 1 base and J lost 6 bases. CDR3 bases: TGCGCCAGCAGCTTGCTTGGACTAGCGGGGGGGCCGGGCGAGCAGTACTTC. This sequence encodes CASSLLGLAGGPGEQYF.

The chain employs TRBV19 and TRBJ2-7; TRBD1 agrees at 7 bases. V trimming: 4 bases; J trimming: 1 base; junction bases outside the gene matches: 1. Germline CDR1 and CDR2: LNHDA and SQIVND (reference sequence). This CDR3 spans 13 amino acids. The CDR3 nucleotides read TGTGCCAGTAGTAAGGGGGCTTCCTACGAGCAGTACTTC. Protein product: CASSKGASYEQYF. The full variable domain, in which reference TRBV19 and TRBJ2-7 provide the parts outside the CDR3, is DGGITQSPKYLFRKEGQNVTLSCEQNLNHDAMYWYRQDPGQGLRLIYYSQIVNDFQKGDIAEGYSVSREKKESFPLTVTSAQKNPTAFYLCASSKGASYEQYFGPGTRLTVT.

This clone was counted a few times. V and J are TRBV29-1 and TRBJ2-1; 8 nucleotides line up with TRBD2. Per the germline V gene, CDR1 is SQVTM and CDR2 is ANQGSEA. The CDR3 sequence is 12 residues long. The junction had 4 bases not matched to a gene; V was cut back by 4 bases and J by 8 bases. In DNA, the CDR3 is TGCAGCGTTGGAGCGGGAGAACATGAGCAGTTCTTC. Its protein product is CSVGAGEHEQFF.

This clone has more than one count but fewer than ten. The rearrangement links TRBV5-1 to TRBJ1-1, with no clear D. Trimming took off 0 bases at V and 8 bases at J, with 8 bases between the two ends. Germline CDR1 reads SGHRS; CDR2 reads YFSETQ. This CDR3 comprises 12 residues. As DNA, the CDR3 is TGCGCCAGCAGCTTGGAAGGAGGCGAAGCTTTCTTT. Amino acid sequence: CASSLEGGEAFF.

The chain couples TRBV25-1 to TRBJ1-4; 9 positions match TRBD1. Unmatched junction bases numbered 10, after V lost 4 bases and J lost 7 bases. Looked up from germline, CDR1 is MGHDK and CDR2 is SYGVNS. The CDR3 length is 16 residues. The CDR3 region is CASSVTGTGSVEKLFF. The DNA for the CDR3 is TGTGCCAGCAGTGTGACCGGGACAGGGTCGGTTGAAAAACTGTTTTTT.

The chain carries TRBV27 and TRBJ1-6; 9 positions match TRBD1. This CDR3 contains 14 residues. V shed 5 bases, J shed 11 bases, and the junction held 7 bases outside the gene matches. CDR1 and CDR2 (germline): MNHEY, SMNVEV (reference sequence). The CDR3 region is CASSPGQGLTPLHF. Here the CDR3 DNA reads TGTGCCAGCAGTCCGGGACAGGGTCTGACACCCCTCCACTTT.

This clone was observed once. The chain couples TRBV11-2 to TRBJ2-6; no clear D gene. This CDR3 is built from 14 residues. Germline lookup yields CDR1 SGHAT and CDR2 FQNNGV. Trimming took off 4 bases at V and 0 bases at J, with 4 bases between the two ends. CDR3 residues: CASSSGSGANVLTF. The DNA for the CDR3 is TGTGCCAGCAGCTCCGGCTCTGGGGCCAACGTCCTGACTTTC.

This clone was counted between two and nine times. CDR3 residues: CASSFGRANTEAFF. The CDR3 nucleotides read TGTGCCAGCAGCTTCGGGAGGGCCAACACTGAAGCTTTCTTT. The J gene is TRBJ1-1, the V gene TRBV5-8; no clear D. The CDR3 loop spans 14 amino acids. Germline V CDR1 and CDR2: SGHTS, YDEGEE. Trimming pared 2 bases from V and 2 bases from J, leaving 10 bases between. Full variable domain (rest looked up from reference TRBV5-8 and TRBJ1-1): EAGVTQSPTHLIKTRGQQATLRCSPISGHTSVYWYQQALGLGLQFLLWYDEGEERNRGNFPPRFSGRQFPNYSSELNVNALELEDSALYLCASSFGRANTEAFFGQGTRLTVV.

This clone was observed a handful of times. At one end, the junction sequence differs from germline, possibly due to a read error. The chain links TRBV5-1 to TRBJ1-1; D is possibly TRBD1 (6 bases). Germline lookup yields CDR1 SGHRS and CDR2 YFSETQ. This CDR3 comprises 13 residues. CDR3 coding DNA: TGCGCCAGCAGTTTGGGACATGCTTCTGAAGCTTTCTTT. Protein: CASSLGHASEAFF.

CDR3 region: CASSVAGTGNTIYF. The CDR3 nucleotides read TGTGCCAGCAGTGTGGCGGGGACTGGAAACACCATATATTTT. V gene TRBV6-1 combines with J gene TRBJ1-3; D unresolved. CDR3 length: 14 amino acids. V gave up 4 bases and J gave up 2 bases, with 9 bases separating them. Looked up from germline, CDR1 is MNHNS and CDR2 is SASEGT.

This clone was seen just once. This sequence joins TRBV6-6 and TRBJ1-2; D is unresolved. This CDR3 has 11 residues. Germline-derived CDR1 and CDR2 are MNHNY and SVGAGI (reference sequence). V lost 0 bases and J lost 8, with 4 bases in between. The CDR3 is CASSYSRGYTF. Written as DNA, the CDR3 is TGTGCCAGCAGTTACTCGCGGGGCTACACCTTC.

The V gene is TRBV19, the J gene TRBJ2-1, with 7 bases aligning to TRBD1. The V segment lost 6 bases and the J segment 6 bases; nucleotides outside the gene matches: 8. Germline lookup yields CDR1 LNHDA and CDR2 SQIVND (reference sequence). The CDR3 is made up of 14 amino acids. In DNA form, the CDR3 reads TGTGCCAGTAGCGTACAGGGGAGAGTCAATGAGCAGTTCTTC. Translation gives CASSVQGRVNEQFF.

This rearrangement joins TRBV6-1 to TRBJ1-1; 8 bases align to TRBD1. Trimming took 9 bases from V and 4 from J; bases not matched to a gene: 1. CDR1 is MNHNS, CDR2 SASEGT, per germline. This CDR3 comprises 11 residues. The CDR3: CASTGGTEAFF. Written as DNA, the CDR3 is TGTGCCAGTACAGGGGGCACTGAAGCTTTCTTT.

The chain employs TRBV30 and TRBJ1-2, with TRBD1 as a possible D gene (5 bases). The CDR3 is made up of 14 amino acids. Trimming shortened V by 0 bases and J by 2 bases, and 10 bases separated the two germline ends. CDR1 and CDR2 from the germline V gene are GTSNPN and SVGIG (reference sequence). The CDR3 loop is CAWSVRTQNYGYTF. The CDR3 region has the DNA TGTGCCTGGAGTGTACGGACACAAAACTATGGCTACACCTTC. The whole variable domain, filled in from reference TRBV30 and TRBJ1-2, reads SQTIHQWPATLVQPVGSPLSLECTVEGTSNPNLYWYRQAAGRGLQLLFYSVGIGQISSEVPQNLSASRPQDRQFILSSKKLLLSDSGFYLCAWSVRTQNYGYTFGSGTRLTVV.

This chain links TRBV9 with TRBJ2-1; D might be TRBD2 (6 bases). The V gene lost 0 bases and the J gene lost 2 bases, with 12 bases spanning the gap. The CDR3 runs 16 residues. CDR1 SGDLS and CDR2 YYNGEE come from the germline V gene. CDR3: CASSVGGSGAYNEQFF. The CDR3 DNA reads as TGTGCCAGCAGCGTAGGAGGTAGCGGTGCCTACAATGAGCAGTTCTTC. Drawing the rest from reference TRBV9 and TRBJ2-1, the complete variable domain is DSGVTQTPKHLITATGQRVTLRCSPRSGDLSVYWYQQSLDQGLQFLIQYYNGEERAKGNILERFSAQQFPDLHSELNLSSLELGDSALYFCASSVGGSGAYNEQFFGPGTRLTVL.

The V gene is TRBV11-2, the J gene TRBJ1-6, with 7 positions matching TRBD1. Germline V gene data show CDR1 as SGHAT and CDR2 as FQNNGV. J lost 3 bases, V lost 6 bases, and 11 bases had no gene match. The CDR3 consists of 17 residues. CDR3 in amino acids: CASRIGGGGGYNSPLHF. DNA of the CDR3: TGTGCCAGCAGGATAGGAGGGGGCGGTGGCTATAATTCACCCCTCCACTTT.

This chain links TRBV7-8 with TRBJ1-5; D gene unclear. V was trimmed by 2 bases and J by 0 bases, leaving 17 bases between them. The germline CDR1 and CDR2 sequences are SGHVS and FQNEAQ. The CDR3 length is 18 residues. The CDR3 loop reads CASSLRFPGDDSNQPQHF. The CDR3 bases are TGTGCCAGCAGCTTAAGGTTTCCAGGCGACGATAGCAATCAGCCCCAGCATTTT. The variable domain in full, completed from reference TRBV7-8 and TRBJ1-5, reads GAGVSQSPRYKVAKRGQDVALRCDPISGHVSLFWYQQALGQGPEFLTYFQNEAQLDKSGLPSDRFFAERPEGSVSTLKIQRTQQEDSAVYLCASSLRFPGDDSNQPQHFGDGTRLSIL.

The J gene is TRBJ2-3, the V gene TRBV5-4; 13 nucleotides align to TRBD2. The CDR3 length is 17 residues. CDR1 is SGHNT, CDR2 YYREEE, per germline (reference sequence). V trimming: 0 bases; J trimming: 2 bases; junction bases outside the gene matches: 3. The CDR3 loop is CASSLGGLAGITDTQYF. The CDR3 nucleotides are TGTGCCAGCAGCTTGGGGGGACTAGCGGGGATCACAGATACGCAGTATTTT.

This clone turned up a few times. The V and J genes are TRBV11-1 and TRBJ1-1; 7 bases match TRBD1. This CDR3 has 14 amino acids. CDR1 is SGHAT and CDR2 is FQDESV in the germline V gene (reference sequence). The junction had 7 bases not matched to a gene; V was cut back by 6 bases and J by 3 bases. The CDR3 here is CASSRYQGDTEAFF. The CDR3 DNA is TGTGCCAGCAGTCGTTATCAGGGGGACACTGAAGCTTTCTTT.

Notes on this clone: Additional DNA sequences in this sample encode the identical CDR3. The V call is TRBV27, the J call TRBJ1-1; tentative D call: TRBD1 (5 bases). V was cut by 4 bases and J by 3 bases, with 12 bases left in between. The CDR3 runs 14 residues. CDR1 is MNHEY, CDR2 SMNVEV, per germline (reference sequence). The CDR3 bases are TGTGCCAGCAGTTCATCCTTCAGGGACACTGAAGCTTTCTTT. Translating it yields CASSSSFRDTEAFF.

The J gene is TRBJ1-2, the V gene TRBV6-1; 7 nucleotides agree with TRBD1. This CDR3 is 15 amino acids long. V lost 6 bases and J lost 8; bases outside the gene matches: 15. Germline CDR1 is MNHNS and CDR2 is SASEGT. The CDR3 is CASSSPGQTLMGYTF. In DNA form, the CDR3 reads TGTGCCAGCAGCTCACCGGGACAGACACTCATGGGCTACACCTTC.

This clone was recorded a few times. The same CDR3 also results from other DNA sequences found in this sample. The chain joins TRBV2 to TRBJ2-1; 10 bases match TRBD2. J lost 3 bases, V lost 1 base, and 6 bases had no gene match. The CDR3 is 17 amino acids. Germline values: CDR1 SNHLY, CDR2 FYNNEI. The CDR3: CASSEGFTSGDYNEQFF. CDR3 bases: TGTGCCAGCAGTGAAGGTTTTACTAGCGGGGACTACAATGAGCAGTTCTTC.

This chain joins TRBV29-1 and TRBJ1-2; TRBD1 might be the D (6 bases). Germline V lookup: CDR1 SQVTM, CDR2 ANQGSEA. V was trimmed by 2 bases and J by 7 bases, leaving 11 bases between them. The CDR3 loop spans 12 amino acids. CDR3 loop: CSVEWGQGGYTF. The CDR3 DNA reads as TGCAGCGTTGAATGGGGGCAAGGTGGCTACACCTTC.